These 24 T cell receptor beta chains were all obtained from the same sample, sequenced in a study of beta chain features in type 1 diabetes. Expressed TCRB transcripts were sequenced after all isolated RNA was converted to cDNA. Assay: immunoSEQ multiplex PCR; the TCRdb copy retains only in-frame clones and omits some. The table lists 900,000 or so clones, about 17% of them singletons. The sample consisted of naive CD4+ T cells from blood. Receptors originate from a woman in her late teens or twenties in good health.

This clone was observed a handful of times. The CDR3 coding sequence is TGTGCCAGCTCCCGGGGAGCAGGGCGAGAGACCCAGTACTTC. It is translated as CASSRGAGRETQYF. The chain uses TRBV18 and TRBJ2-5; either TRBD1 or TRBD2 may fit D (5 bases each). The CDR3 runs to 14 residues. The V and J ends lost 6 bases and 4 bases respectively, with 15 bases between them. Looked up from germline, CDR1 is KGHSH and CDR2 is LQKENI.

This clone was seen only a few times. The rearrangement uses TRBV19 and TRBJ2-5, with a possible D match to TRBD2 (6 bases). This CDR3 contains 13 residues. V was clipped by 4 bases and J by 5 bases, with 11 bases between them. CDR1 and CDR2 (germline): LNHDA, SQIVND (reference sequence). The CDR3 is CASSRLEWETQYF. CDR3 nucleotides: TGTGCCAGTAGTAGACTAGAATGGGAGACCCAGTACTTC.

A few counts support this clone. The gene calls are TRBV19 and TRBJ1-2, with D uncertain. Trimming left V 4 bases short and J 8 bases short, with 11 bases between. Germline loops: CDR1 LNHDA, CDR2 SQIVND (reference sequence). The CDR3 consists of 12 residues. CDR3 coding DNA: TGTGCCAGTAGTACCCGGGAATGGGGCTACACCTTC. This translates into CASSTREWGYTF. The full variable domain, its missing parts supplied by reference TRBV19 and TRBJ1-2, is DGGITQSPKYLFRKEGQNVTLSCEQNLNHDAMYWYRQDPGQGLRLIYYSQIVNDFQKGDIAEGYSVSREKKESFPLTVTSAQKNPTAFYLCASSTREWGYTFGSGTRLTVV.

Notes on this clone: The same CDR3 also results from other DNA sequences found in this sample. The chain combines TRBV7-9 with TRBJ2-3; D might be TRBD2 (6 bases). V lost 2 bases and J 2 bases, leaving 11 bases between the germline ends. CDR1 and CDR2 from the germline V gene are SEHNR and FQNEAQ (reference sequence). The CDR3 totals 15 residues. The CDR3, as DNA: TGTGCCAGCAGCTTAAGGAGCGGGTCCACAGATACGCAGTATTTT. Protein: CASSLRSGSTDTQYF.

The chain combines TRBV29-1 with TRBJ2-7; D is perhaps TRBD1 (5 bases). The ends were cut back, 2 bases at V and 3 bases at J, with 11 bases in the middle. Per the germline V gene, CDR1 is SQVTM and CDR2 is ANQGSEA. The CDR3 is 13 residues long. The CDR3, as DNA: TGCAGCGTTGAACTCGACAGAAACTACGAGCAGTACTTC. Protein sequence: CSVELDRNYEQYF.

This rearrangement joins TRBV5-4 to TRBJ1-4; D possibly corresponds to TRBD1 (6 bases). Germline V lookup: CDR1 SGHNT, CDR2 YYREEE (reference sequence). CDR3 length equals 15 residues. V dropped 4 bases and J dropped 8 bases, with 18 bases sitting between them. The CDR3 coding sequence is TGTGCCAGCAGCCGGGAGGGGGGCGTTAACGAAAAACTGTTTTTT. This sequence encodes CASSREGGVNEKLFF.

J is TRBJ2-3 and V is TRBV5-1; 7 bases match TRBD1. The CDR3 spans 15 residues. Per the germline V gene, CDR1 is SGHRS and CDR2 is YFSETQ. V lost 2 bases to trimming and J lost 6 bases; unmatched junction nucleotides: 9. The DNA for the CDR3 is TGCGCCAGCAGCTTTAGACAGGGCCTACGGGATACGCAGTATTTT. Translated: CASSFRQGLRDTQYF.

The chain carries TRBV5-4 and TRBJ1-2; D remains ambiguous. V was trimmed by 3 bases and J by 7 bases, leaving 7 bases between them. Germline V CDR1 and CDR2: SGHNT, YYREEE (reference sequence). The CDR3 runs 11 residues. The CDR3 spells CASSSFTGYTF. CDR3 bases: TGTGCCAGCAGCTCCTTTACTGGCTACACCTTC.

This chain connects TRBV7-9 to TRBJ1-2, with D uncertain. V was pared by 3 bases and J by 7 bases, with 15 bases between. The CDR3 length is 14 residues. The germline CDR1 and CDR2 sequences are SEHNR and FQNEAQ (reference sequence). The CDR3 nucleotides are TGTGCCAGCAGCTTTCGGGAGGCCATAGCTGGCTACACCTTC. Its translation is CASSFREAIAGYTF.

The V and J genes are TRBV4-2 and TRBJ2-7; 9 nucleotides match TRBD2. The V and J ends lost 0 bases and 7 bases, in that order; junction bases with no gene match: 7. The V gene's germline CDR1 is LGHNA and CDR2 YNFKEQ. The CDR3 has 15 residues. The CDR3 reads CASSQEPGLAREQYF. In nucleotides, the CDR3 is TGTGCCAGCAGCCAAGAACCGGGACTAGCAAGAGAGCAGTACTTC.

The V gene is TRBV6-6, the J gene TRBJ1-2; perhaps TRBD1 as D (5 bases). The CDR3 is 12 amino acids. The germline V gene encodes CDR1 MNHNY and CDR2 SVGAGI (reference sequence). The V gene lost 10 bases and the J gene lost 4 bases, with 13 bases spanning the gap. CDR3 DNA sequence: TGTGCCACCCAGGGAGGATCCTATGGCTACACCTTC. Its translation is CATQGGSYGYTF.

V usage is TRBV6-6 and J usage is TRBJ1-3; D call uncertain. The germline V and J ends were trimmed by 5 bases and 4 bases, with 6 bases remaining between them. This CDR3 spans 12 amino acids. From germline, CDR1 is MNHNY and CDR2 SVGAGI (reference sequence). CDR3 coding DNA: TGTGCCAGCAGTCCGGGGGGAAACACCATATATTTT. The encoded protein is CASSPGGNTIYF.

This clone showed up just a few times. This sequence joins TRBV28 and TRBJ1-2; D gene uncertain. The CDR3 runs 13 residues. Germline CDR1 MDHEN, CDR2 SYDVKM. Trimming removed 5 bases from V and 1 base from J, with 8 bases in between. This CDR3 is CASSLQSNYGYTF. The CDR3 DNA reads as TGTGCCAGCAGTCTCCAGAGTAACTATGGCTACACCTTC.

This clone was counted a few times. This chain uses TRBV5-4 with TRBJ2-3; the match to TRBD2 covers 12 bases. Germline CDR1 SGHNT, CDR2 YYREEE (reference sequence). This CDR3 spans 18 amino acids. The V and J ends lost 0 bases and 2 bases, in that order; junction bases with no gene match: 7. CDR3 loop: CASSLGLAGAGATDTQYF. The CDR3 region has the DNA TGTGCCAGCAGCTTGGGACTAGCGGGAGCGGGGGCCACAGATACGCAGTATTTT.

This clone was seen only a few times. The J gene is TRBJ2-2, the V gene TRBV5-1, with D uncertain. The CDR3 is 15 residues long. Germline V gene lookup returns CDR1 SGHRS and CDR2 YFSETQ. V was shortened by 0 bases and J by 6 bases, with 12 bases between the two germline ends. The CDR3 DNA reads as TGCGCCAGCAGCTTGGACATTCATGGGGCCGGGGAGCTGTTTTTT. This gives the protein CASSLDIHGAGELFF.

The DNA of the CDR3 is TGTGCCAGCAGTCTCACACTGAGTGGAGGCTACGAGCAGTACTTC. Its protein is CASSLTLSGGYEQYF. The V gene is TRBV28, the J gene TRBJ2-7, with a possible D match to TRBD2 (5 bases). V dropped 5 bases and J dropped 3 bases, with 17 bases sitting between them. CDR3 length: 15 amino acids. Germline V lookup: CDR1 MDHEN, CDR2 SYDVKM.

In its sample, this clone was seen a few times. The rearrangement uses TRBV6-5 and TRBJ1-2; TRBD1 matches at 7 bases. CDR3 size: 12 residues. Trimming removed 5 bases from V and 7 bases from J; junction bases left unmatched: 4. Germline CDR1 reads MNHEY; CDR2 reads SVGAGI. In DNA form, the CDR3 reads TGTGCCAGCAGTGACAGGGTCTCTGGCTACACCTTC. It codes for CASSDRVSGYTF.

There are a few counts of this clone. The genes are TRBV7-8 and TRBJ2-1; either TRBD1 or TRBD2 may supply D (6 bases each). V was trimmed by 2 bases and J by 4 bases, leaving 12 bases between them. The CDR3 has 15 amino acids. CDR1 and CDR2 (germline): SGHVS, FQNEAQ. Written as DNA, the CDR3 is TGTGCCAGCAGCTTACGCGGGACAACGTACAATGAGCAGTTCTTC. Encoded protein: CASSLRGTTYNEQFF.

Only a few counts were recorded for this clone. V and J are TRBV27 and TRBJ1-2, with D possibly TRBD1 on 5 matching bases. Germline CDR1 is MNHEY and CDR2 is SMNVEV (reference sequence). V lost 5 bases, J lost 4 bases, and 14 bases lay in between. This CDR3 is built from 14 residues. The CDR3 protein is CASSRGGQGYGYTF. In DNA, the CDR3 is TGTGCCAGCAGTAGGGGCGGTCAGGGCTATGGCTACACCTTC.

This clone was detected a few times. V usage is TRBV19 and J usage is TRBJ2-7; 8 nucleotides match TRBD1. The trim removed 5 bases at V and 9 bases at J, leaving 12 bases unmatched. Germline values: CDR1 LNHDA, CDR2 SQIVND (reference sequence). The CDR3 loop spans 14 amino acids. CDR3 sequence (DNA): TGTGCCAGTAGTTCTCGGGACAGGCCTTCGGGGCAGTACTTC. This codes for CASSSRDRPSGQYF.

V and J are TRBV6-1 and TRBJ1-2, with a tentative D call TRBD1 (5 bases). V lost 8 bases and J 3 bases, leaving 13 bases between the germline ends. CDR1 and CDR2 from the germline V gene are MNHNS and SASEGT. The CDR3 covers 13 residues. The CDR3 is CASGVQAHYGYTF. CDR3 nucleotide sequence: TGTGCCAGCGGGGTACAGGCGCACTATGGCTACACCTTC.

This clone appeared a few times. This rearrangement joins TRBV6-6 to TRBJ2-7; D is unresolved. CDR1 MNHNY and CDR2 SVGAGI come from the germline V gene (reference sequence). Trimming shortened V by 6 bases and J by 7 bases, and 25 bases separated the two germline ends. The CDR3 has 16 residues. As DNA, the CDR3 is TGTGCCAGCAGCGCTCTTTATAGGGTTCTATTTGGGGAGCAGTACTTC. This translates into CASSALYRVLFGEQYF.

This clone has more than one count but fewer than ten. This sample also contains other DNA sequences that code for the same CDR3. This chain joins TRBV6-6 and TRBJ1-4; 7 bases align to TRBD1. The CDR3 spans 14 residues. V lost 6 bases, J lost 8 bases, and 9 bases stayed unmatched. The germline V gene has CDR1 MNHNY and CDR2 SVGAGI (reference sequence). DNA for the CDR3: TGTGCCAGCAGCTACAGGGGAGAGGAAGAAAAACTGTTTTTT. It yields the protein CASSYRGEEEKLFF.

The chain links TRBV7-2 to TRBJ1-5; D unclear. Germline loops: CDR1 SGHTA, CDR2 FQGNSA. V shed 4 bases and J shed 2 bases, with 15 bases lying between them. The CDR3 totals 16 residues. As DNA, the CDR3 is TGTGCCAGCAGCTCTGCTGTTGGGTTCGGCAATCAGCCCCAGCATTTT. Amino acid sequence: CASSSAVGFGNQPQHF.